These 14 T cell receptor beta chains came from one sample sequenced in a study of T cell repertoires in cytomegalovirus infection. MiXCR was run by TCRdb on the reads, yielding one entry per CDR3 protein. Of 300,000 to 400,000 distinct CDR3 sequences in the sample, about 27% were seen once. Their recognized antigens are unknown. Specimen: cultured PBMCs, collected from culture after CMV antigen stimulation. Receptors were obtained from a human donor in good health (CMV status not recorded). Some clones in this sample may be carry-over from other donors' samples.

This clonotype is categorized as medium-sized. The chain links TRBV4-1 to TRBJ1-6; 10 positions match TRBD1. Germline-derived CDR1 and CDR2 are MGHRA and YSYEKL. The J segment lost 15 bases and the V segment lost 6 bases, leaving 17 bases of the junction unmatched. The CDR3 extends over 16 amino acids. CDR3 coding DNA: TGCGCCAGCAGTGCAGTCCCCCGGGACAGGGGACGTAACCTCCACTTT. Translation: CASSAVPRDRGRNLHF.

This clonotype was detected only a few times. The CDR3 loop reads CASSQDISYEQYF. The CDR3 region has the DNA TGTGCCAGCAGCCAAGATATCTCCTACGAGCAGTACTTC. The chain carries TRBV4-2 and TRBJ2-7; no clear D. This CDR3 has 13 residues. Germline V gene sequence: CDR1 LGHNA, CDR2 YNFKEQ. The germline V and J ends were trimmed by 0 bases and 0 bases, with 3 bases remaining between them.

Only a few counts were recorded for this clonotype. This rearrangement joins TRBV28 to TRBJ1-1; D call uncertain. This CDR3 contains 12 residues. Germline assignment: CDR1 MDHEN and CDR2 SYDVKM. Between the trimmed V and J ends, which lost 3 bases and 5 bases, there was a span of 7 bases. This CDR3 reads CASSFGRTEAFF. Here the CDR3 DNA reads TGTGCCAGCAGTTTTGGAAGGACTGAAGCTTTCTTT.

This clonotype was seen only a few times. The rearrangement links TRBV6-2 or TRBV6-3 to TRBJ2-2; 8 bases are a match to TRBD1. The V segment lost 4 bases and the J segment 4 bases; nucleotides outside the gene matches: 8. The CDR3 sequence is 16 residues long. Germline lookup yields CDR1 MNHEY and CDR2 SVGEGT. CDR3 coding DNA: TGTGCCAGCAGTTCGGGACGGACAGGGCCCACCGGGGAGCTGTTTTTT. This codes for CASSSGRTGPTGELFF.

The chain is built from TRBV29-1 and TRBJ2-7; D is ambiguous. CDR1 is SQVTM, CDR2 ANQGSEA, per germline. With 4 bases removed from V and 3 bases from J, the gap between germline ends came to 10 bases. The CDR3 consists of 12 residues. CDR3 nucleotide sequence: TGCAGCGTTGTTGTTAGGCTCTACGAGCAGTACTTC. Translation gives CSVVVRLYEQYF.

This chain links TRBV11-2 with TRBJ2-1; D possibly corresponds to TRBD2 (5 bases). V was shortened by 4 bases and J by 5 bases, with 12 bases between the two germline ends. Germline V gene data show CDR1 as SGHAT and CDR2 as FQNNGV. The CDR3 consists of 14 residues. The CDR3 DNA sequence: TGTGCCAGCAGCTCCCCGATGAGGGACAATGAGCAGTTCTTC. Translated: CASSSPMRDNEQFF.

This clonotype was seen more than once but under ten times. The rearrangement joins TRBV6-5 to TRBJ2-5; D remains ambiguous. Germline V gene sequence: CDR1 MNHEY, CDR2 SVGAGI. The CDR3 consists of 14 residues. The V end lost 7 bases, the J end lost 2 bases, and 14 bases lay between the germline ends. The CDR3 DNA reads as TGTGCCAGCAAAGTCGTCCAACCTCAAGAGACCCAGTACTTC. Translating it yields CASKVVQPQETQYF.

This rearrangement joins TRBV7-3 to TRBJ2-2, with 10 bases fitting TRBD1. The junction had 2 bases not matched to a gene; V was cut back by 4 bases and J by 3 bases. CDR1 and CDR2 from the germline V gene are SGHTA and FQGTGA. The CDR3 covers 15 residues. The CDR3 here is CASSSGTGDTGELFF. In DNA form, the CDR3 reads TGTGCCAGCAGCTCCGGGACAGGGGACACCGGGGAGCTGTTTTTT. The variable domain in full, completed from reference TRBV7-3 and TRBJ2-2, reads GAGVSQTPSNKVTEKGKYVELRCDPISGHTALYWYRQSLGQGPEFLIYFQGTGAADDSGLPNDRFFAVRPEGSVSTLKIQRTERGDSAVYLCASSSGTGDTGELFFGEGSRLTVL.

CDR3 sequence (DNA): TGTGCCACCAGTGAACCCCGGACAGGGGAGAGCGGGGAGCTGTTTTTT. It encodes CATSEPRTGESGELFF. The chain recombines TRBV24-1 with TRBJ2-2; 9 nucleotides match TRBD1. Germline V CDR1 and CDR2: KGHDR, SFDVKD. V dropped 4 bases and J dropped 7; count of bases not matched to a gene: 9. The CDR3 loop spans 16 amino acids.

This clonotype was counted between two and nine times. This chain connects TRBV4-1 to TRBJ1-1; 9 bases fit TRBD1. The CDR3 totals 19 residues. V was clipped by 0 bases and J by 1 base; unmatched bases: 12. Germline CDR1 reads MGHRA; CDR2 reads YSYEKL. The CDR3 region is CASSQDGQGPQGRNTEAFF. The CDR3 nucleotides read TGCGCCAGCAGCCAAGATGGACAGGGGCCCCAAGGAAGGAACACTGAAGCTTTCTTT.

The rearrangement uses TRBV7-9 and TRBJ2-5; D uncertain. V gave up 5 bases and J gave up 2 bases, with 12 bases separating them. The CDR3 sequence is 14 residues long. Germline V gene lookup returns CDR1 SEHNR and CDR2 FQNEAQ (reference sequence). CDR3: CASSPDVHQETQYF. The CDR3 coding sequence is TGTGCCAGCAGCCCGGACGTTCATCAAGAGACCCAGTACTTC.

The chain is built from TRBV5-1 and TRBJ2-3; D is possibly TRBD1 (6 bases). V was pared by 5 bases and J by 1 base, with 17 bases between. The CDR3 contains 16 residues. Germline V gives CDR1 SGHRS, CDR2 YFSETQ. CDR3 DNA: TGCGCCAGCAGAGCCGGGACACTCCCTGGCACAGATACGCAGTATTTT. It codes for CASRAGTLPGTDTQYF.

For the CDR3, the DNA is TGCGCCAGCAGCCTGAGATTCTCTAGCGGGTCCTACAATGAGCAGTTCTTC. This codes for CASSLRFSSGSYNEQFF. This chain connects TRBV5-1 to TRBJ2-1, with 8 bases matching TRBD2. The CDR3 loop spans 17 amino acids. Germline values: CDR1 SGHRS, CDR2 YFSETQ. The V gene end was trimmed by 4 bases and the J gene end by 1 base; junction bases not matched to a gene: 10.

This chain joins TRBV6-6 and TRBJ2-5; D gene unclear. The CDR3 totals 14 residues. Germline-derived CDR1 and CDR2 are MNHNY and SVGAGI (reference sequence). The germline V and J ends were trimmed by 4 bases and 1 base, with 10 bases remaining between them. CDR3 bases: TGTGCCAGCAGTTCAGTGGAACTCCAAGAGACCCAGTACTTC. As protein: CASSSVELQETQYF.